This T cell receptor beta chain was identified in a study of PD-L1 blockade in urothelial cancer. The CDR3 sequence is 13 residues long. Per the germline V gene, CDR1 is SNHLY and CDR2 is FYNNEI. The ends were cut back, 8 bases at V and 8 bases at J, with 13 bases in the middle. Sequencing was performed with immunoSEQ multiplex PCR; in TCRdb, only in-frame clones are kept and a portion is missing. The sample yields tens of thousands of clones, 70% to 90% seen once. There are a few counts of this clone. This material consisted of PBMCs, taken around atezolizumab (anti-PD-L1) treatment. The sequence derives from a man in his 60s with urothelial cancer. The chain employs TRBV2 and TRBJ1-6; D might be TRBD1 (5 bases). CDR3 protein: CASGGGFHSPLHF. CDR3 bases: TGTGCCAGCGGGGGGGGATTTCATTCACCCCTCCACTTT.